The 17 T cell receptor beta chains in this list originate from one sample, sequenced in a study of shared clonotypes between healthy human individuals. Generated by immunoSEQ multiplex PCR, the TCRdb table keeps only in-frame clones and is missing some. Among millions of clones listed, over 90% were seen once. Source material: naive CD4+ T cells from PBMCs. Subset meaning: CD45RA+ positively selected. These receptors were collected from a young man in good health. Some clones in this sample may be carry-over from other donors' samples.

The rearrangement uses TRBV7-2 and TRBJ2-3, with 9 bases lining up with TRBD2. The CDR3 length is 17 residues. Trimming removed 3 bases from V and 5 bases from J; junction bases left unmatched: 12. Germline lookup yields CDR1 SGHTA and CDR2 FQGNSA. The CDR3 DNA is TGTGCCAGCAGCTTTAGCCCTCCTCTAGCGGGATTAGATACGCAGTATTTT. Protein: CASSFSPPLAGLDTQYF.

The chain's CDR3 is CAWSPQREQFF. CDR3 coding DNA: TGTGCCTGGAGTCCACAACGGGAGCAGTTCTTC. This chain uses TRBV30 with TRBJ2-1; unclear D gene. V shed 2 bases and J shed 10 bases, with 9 bases lying between them. Germline CDR1 reads GTSNPN; CDR2 reads SVGIG (reference sequence). CDR3 size: 11 residues.

The chain couples TRBV6-1 to TRBJ1-5, with D uncertain. This CDR3 spans 14 amino acids. Between the trimmed V and J ends, which lost 2 bases and 3 bases, there was a span of 8 bases. Germline loops: CDR1 MNHNS, CDR2 SASEGT. The CDR3 reads CASSESGDNQPQHF. In DNA form, the CDR3 reads TGTGCCAGCAGTGAATCTGGCGACAATCAGCCCCAGCATTTT.

The V and J genes are TRBV6-6 and TRBJ1-2, with TRBD1 identical over 7 bases. The CDR3 extends over 14 amino acids. The ends lost 6 bases at V and 6 bases at J; junction bases unmatched: 10. Germline CDR1 MNHNY, CDR2 SVGAGI (reference sequence). The CDR3 reads CASRRRTGQDGYTF. The CDR3, as DNA: TGTGCCAGCAGAAGACGGACAGGCCAAGATGGCTACACCTTC.

The chain has TRBV15 and TRBJ2-7; D not certain. There are 14 residues in the CDR3. CDR1 and CDR2 (germline): LNHNV, YYDKDF (reference sequence). Trimming removed 8 bases at V and 0 bases at J, with 14 bases between. The CDR3 protein is CATGRSPSSYEQYF. The CDR3 DNA follows: TGTGCCACCGGTCGGTCCCCGAGCTCCTACGAGCAGTACTTC.

The rearrangement links TRBV27 to TRBJ2-1; 10 nucleotides line up with TRBD2. Losses at the gene ends were 5 bases for V and 7 bases for J; bases not matched to a gene: 11. Germline V CDR1 and CDR2: MNHEY, SMNVEV (reference sequence). CDR3 length: 16 residues. CDR3 bases: TGTGCCAGCAGTCTTCACGGGGCTAGCGGGAGTAATGAGCAGTTCTTC. Protein: CASSLHGASGSNEQFF.

This chain uses TRBV11-1 with TRBJ2-3; D remains unclear. Per germline, CDR1 SGHAT and CDR2 FQDESV (reference sequence). This CDR3 is built from 14 residues. Trimming removed 5 bases from V and 2 bases from J, with 11 bases in between. The CDR3 loop is CASSISWPTDTQYF. CDR3 coding DNA: TGTGCCAGCAGCATCTCGTGGCCCACAGATACGCAGTATTTT.

This sequence joins TRBV19 and TRBJ2-2, with 7 bases aligning to TRBD1. Germline V CDR1 and CDR2: LNHDA, SQIVND (reference sequence). The CDR3 runs to 16 residues. Losses at the gene ends were 4 bases for V and 0 bases for J; bases not matched to a gene: 5. CDR3 residues: CASSTRQGSNTGELFF. The CDR3 DNA is TGTGCCAGTAGTACTCGACAGGGATCGAACACCGGGGAGCTGTTTTTT.

The rearrangement joins TRBV4-1 to TRBJ2-1; 14 bases are shared with TRBD2. V trimming: 4 bases; J trimming: 7 bases; junction bases outside the gene matches: 6. The CDR3 runs to 16 residues. Per the germline V gene, CDR1 is MGHRA and CDR2 is YSYEKL. The CDR3, as DNA: TGCGCCAGCAGCCGGGCCGGGACTAGCGGGAGAAATGAGCAGTTCTTC. It specifies CASSRAGTSGRNEQFF.

This chain links TRBV7-9 with TRBJ2-7; 9 bases match TRBD2. The CDR3 is 17 residues long. The V segment lost 5 bases and the J segment 1 base; nucleotides outside the gene matches: 12. The V gene's germline CDR1 is SEHNR and CDR2 FQNEAQ (reference sequence). CDR3 in DNA: TGTGCCAGCAGCCCAAGATATACTAGCGGGCTATCCTACGAGCAGTACTTC. Residues: CASSPRYTSGLSYEQYF.

The gene calls are TRBV5-5 and TRBJ1-5; the D gene is possibly TRBD1 (6 bases). Germline V gene sequence: CDR1 SGHKS, CDR2 YYEKEE (reference sequence). The CDR3 runs to 15 residues. Trimming removed 2 bases from V and 5 bases from J, with 14 bases in between. CDR3 residues: CASSFVAGVDQPQHF. CDR3 in DNA: TGTGCCAGCAGCTTTGTTGCAGGGGTGGATCAGCCCCAGCATTTT. The full variable domain, in which reference TRBV5-5 and TRBJ1-5 provide the parts outside the CDR3, is DAGVTQSPTHLIKTRGQQVTLRCSPISGHKSVSWYQQVLGQGPQFIFQYYEKEERGRGNFPDRFSARQFPNYSSELNVNALLLGDSALYLCASSFVAGVDQPQHFGDGTRLSIL.

This clone was seen only once. This rearrangement joins TRBV29-1 to TRBJ2-7, with D perhaps assigned TRBD1 or TRBD2 (5 bases each). The germline gives CDR1 SQVTM, CDR2 ANQGSEA. Trimming pared 4 bases from V and 6 bases from J, leaving 16 bases between. The CDR3 is 13 amino acids. CDR3: CSVAWDVDSEQYF. DNA of the CDR3: TGCAGCGTTGCCTGGGACGTTGACTCCGAGCAGTACTTC.

This sequence joins TRBV7-7 and TRBJ2-3; TRBD2 is a possible D gene (5 bases). The V gene's germline CDR1 is SSHAT and CDR2 FNYEAQ (reference sequence). The CDR3 contains 13 residues. V was cut by 5 bases and J by 10 bases, with 16 bases left in between. CDR3 DNA: TGTGCCAGCAGCCCATCGACGACTACCGCGCAGTATTTT. This translates into CASSPSTTTAQYF.

The chain has TRBV9 and TRBJ2-7; the D is unclear. V dropped 4 bases and J dropped 7 bases, with 15 bases sitting between them. The CDR3 is 13 residues long. Germline loops: CDR1 SGDLS, CDR2 YYNGEE. As DNA, the CDR3 is TGTGCCAGCAGCCGCGACCCGGACCTTGAGCAGTACTTC. Protein sequence: CASSRDPDLEQYF.

In DNA, the CDR3 is TGTGCCAGTAGTACGGGCCCCCGGATGAGCGAGCAGTACTTC. It codes for CASSTGPRMSEQYF. This chain uses TRBV19 with TRBJ2-7, with D uncertain. This CDR3 region has 14 residues. Germline CDR1 LNHDA, CDR2 SQIVND (reference sequence). Trimming stripped 4 bases from V and 6 bases from J, with 16 bases between. The whole variable domain, remainder taken from reference TRBV19 and TRBJ2-7, is DGGITQSPKYLFRKEGQNVTLSCEQNLNHDAMYWYRQDPGQGLRLIYYSQIVNDFQKGDIAEGYSVSREKKESFPLTVTSAQKNPTAFYLCASSTGPRMSEQYFGPGTRLTVT.

The J gene is TRBJ2-5, the V gene TRBV5-1, with D uncertain. The CDR3 is made up of 15 amino acids. From germline, CDR1 is SGHRS and CDR2 YFSETQ. Trimming stripped 6 bases from V and 0 bases from J, with 15 bases between. The CDR3 loop reads CASTPGRLYQETQYF. CDR3 nucleotides: TGCGCCAGCACGCCCGGGCGATTGTACCAAGAGACCCAGTACTTC.

The chain combines TRBV29-1 with TRBJ1-5; no firm D call. The V gene's germline CDR1 is SQVTM and CDR2 ANQGSEA. This CDR3 region has 13 residues. Trimming cost V 4 bases and J 2 bases, with 9 bases left between them. The CDR3, as DNA: TGCAGCGTTGGGAGCGGGGGCAATCAGCCCCAGCATTTT. It encodes CSVGSGGNQPQHF.